Listed below are T cell receptor beta chains from one sample, sequenced in a study of T cells in Graves' hyperthyroidism and ophthalmopathy. TCRdb ran MiXCR on the multiplex PCR reads and lists one entry per CDR3 protein. The sample lists 600,000 to 800,000 distinct CDR3 sequences, approximately 36% occurring once. The sample comprised blood. The source of these receptors is a woman in her thirties or forties with Graves' hyperthyroidism. Both conserved end residues are part of each CDR3. The D gene is left open where the match is weak. Clone size is given for some rows only: seen once, a few or many times, or a class if the clone is expanded.

d_call	v_call	clone_size	j_call	cdr3_aa	cdr3_nt
-	TRBV5-1	few	TRBJ2-5	CASSWTGTRDETQYF	TGCGCCAGCAGCTGGACCGGGACTCGGGATGAGACCCAGTACTTC
TRBD1	TRBV20-1	many	TRBJ1-2	CSARDGQGDGYTF	TGCAGTGCTAGAGATGGACAGGGAGATGGCTACACCTTC
TRBD2	TRBV10-3	few	TRBJ2-7	CASSDSGTRYEQYF	TGTGCCAGCAGCGATTCCGGGACTAGGTACGAGCAGTACTTC
-	TRBV6-5	few	TRBJ2-5	CASRSWAPTQETQYF	TGTGCCAGCAGATCGTGGGCCCCAACCCAAGAGACCCAGTACTTC
-	TRBV10-3	few	TRBJ1-2	CASSGNRENYGYTF	TGTGCCAGCAGCGGAAACAGGGAGAACTATGGCTACACCTTC
-	TRBV6-5	few	TRBJ2-7	CASRKDSAYEQYF	TGTGCCAGCAGAAAGGACTCAGCCTACGAGCAGTACTTC
-	TRBV7-2	few	TRBJ1-3	CASSSAGDSGNTIYF	TGTGCCAGCAGCTCTGCGGGGGACTCTGGAAACACCATATATTTT
-	TRBV2	many	TRBJ2-7	CASSEKAGVYEQYF	TGTGCCAGCAGTGAAAAGGCGGGTGTGTACGAGCAGTACTTC
TRBD1	TRBV14	many	TRBJ2-7	CASSLRQGVYEQYF	TGTGCCAGCAGCCTAAGACAGGGGGTTTACGAGCAGTACTTC
-	TRBV7-3	-	TRBJ2-7	CASSQDGGSEQYF	TGTGCCAGCAGCCAAGATGGAGGGAGCGAGCAGTACTTC
-	TRBV20-1	many	TRBJ2-5	CSAQGLNRETQYF	TGCAGTGCTCAGGGACTCAACCGGGAGACCCAGTACTTC
-	TRBV20-1	-	TRBJ2-5	CSAIYQGGNQPQYF	TGCAGTGCCATCTACCAGGGGGGCAATCAGCCCCAGTACTTC
-	TRBV12-3/TRBV12-4	-	TRBJ1-4	CASSRHEGRNEKLFF	TGTGCCAGCAGCCGGCATGAGGGAAGGAATGAAAAACTGTTTTTT
-	TRBV15	many	TRBJ2-5	CATVAGYQETQYF	TGTGCCACTGTGGCGGGTTACCAAGAGACCCAGTACTTC
-	TRBV30	once	TRBJ2-2	CAWSFTGELFF	TGTGCCTGGAGCTTCACCGGGGAGCTGTTTTTT
-	TRBV10-3	many	TRBJ2-7	CAISESLQWDEQYF	TGTGCCATCAGTGAGTCATTACAGTGGGACGAGCAGTACTTC
TRBD2	TRBV5-6	-	TRBJ2-7	CASSLSSGGAYEQYF	TGTGCCAGCAGCTTGAGTAGCGGGGGAGCCTACGAGCAGTACTTC
-	TRBV5-1	-	TRBJ2-7	CASSPGAGFGYEQYF	TGTGCCAGCAGCCCCGGGGCGGGCTTTGGCTACGAGCAGTACTTC
-	TRBV5-5	many	TRBJ2-7	CASSFQVEQYF	TGTGCCAGCAGCTTTCAAGTCGAGCAGTACTTC
TRBD1	TRBV9	few	TRBJ1-4	CASSGGEGAPDEKLFF	TGTGCCAGCAGCGGAGGGGAGGGGGCGCCTGATGAAAAACTGTTTTTT
TRBD1	TRBV19	many	TRBJ2-5	CASSTGQGEETQYF	TGTGCCAGTAGTACGGGACAGGGAGAAGAGACCCAGTACTTC
TRBD1	TRBV20-1	-	TRBJ2-7	CSALDLGQGVSYEQYF	TGCAGTGCTTTGGACCTTGGACAGGGAGTGTCCTACGAGCAGTACTTC
-	TRBV2	-	TRBJ1-2	CASRDQTATGYTF	TGTGCCAGCAGAGATCAGACAGCCACTGGCTACACCTTC
-	TRBV19	-	TRBJ1-2	CASIYSDPRSGNTF	TGTGCCAGTATCTACTCCGACCCAAGGTCTGGAAACACCTTC
TRBD1	TRBV19	many	TRBJ2-5	CASRRDRDETQYF	TGTGCCAGTAGGAGAGACAGGGACGAGACCCAGTACTTC
-	TRBV10-3	-	TRBJ1-3	CASSREVSGNTMYF	TGTGCCAGCAGTCGTGAGGTCTCTGGAAACACCATGTATTTT
-	TRBV11-2	-	TRBJ2-2	CASSLRGASLAGELFF	TGTGCCAGCAGCTTACGGGGAGCCTCTCTTGCCGGGGAGCTGTTTTTT
-	TRBV7-9	once	TRBJ1-3	CASSFRPGTGNAIYF	TGTGCCAGCAGCTTCAGACCCGGGACTGGAAACGCCATATATTTT
-	TRBV12-3/TRBV12-4	many	TRBJ1-1	CASDRLGAAEAFF	TGTGCCAGCGACCGCTTAGGGGCAGCTGAAGCTTTCTTT
TRBD1	TRBV29-1	many	TRBJ1-5	CSARTGEYQPQHF	TGCAGCGCAAGGACAGGGGAGTATCAGCCCCAGCATTTT
-	TRBV20-1	-	TRBJ2-1	CSARGDVHNEQFF	TGCAGTGCTAGGGGGGACGTCCACAATGAGCAGTTCTTC
-	TRBV4-3	few	TRBJ2-5	CASSQDRGNQETQYF	TGCGCCAGCAGCCAAGATAGGGGCAACCAAGAGACCCAGTACTTC
-	TRBV29-1	many	TRBJ2-7	CSVESTGTQDEQYF	TGCAGCGTTGAATCGACGGGGACTCAAGACGAGCAGTACTTC
TRBD1	TRBV19	-	TRBJ1-5	CASRNRGLGHQPQHF	TGTGCCAGCAGGAACAGGGGGTTGGGGCATCAGCCCCAGCATTTT
-	TRBV3-1	-	TRBJ2-5	CASSQLPSGVQETQYF	TGTGCCAGCAGCCAACTACCTAGTGGAGTACAAGAGACCCAGTACTTC
-	TRBV6-5	few	TRBJ1-5	CASSYSGAIQPQHF	TGTGCCAGCAGTTACTCCGGGGCTATTCAGCCCCAGCATTTT
-	TRBV28	-	TRBJ2-7	CASSQAGYYEQYF	TGTGCCAGCAGTCAGGCGGGGTACTACGAGCAGTACTTC
-	TRBV10-3	few	TRBJ1-3	CASGTGTLSGNTIYF	TGTGCCAGCGGTACCGGGACGCTCTCTGGAAACACCATATATTTT
TRBD1	TRBV6-5	few	TRBJ1-5	CASSRTGGLNQPQHF	TGTGCCAGCAGTAGGACAGGGGGCCTCAATCAGCCCCAGCATTTT
-	TRBV19	many	TRBJ1-5	CASSVANQPQHF	TGTGCCAGTAGTGTAGCGAATCAGCCCCAGCATTTT
-	TRBV27	few	TRBJ1-2	CASSLSLGYGYTF	TGTGCCAGCAGTTTATCCCTGGGCTATGGCTACACCTTC